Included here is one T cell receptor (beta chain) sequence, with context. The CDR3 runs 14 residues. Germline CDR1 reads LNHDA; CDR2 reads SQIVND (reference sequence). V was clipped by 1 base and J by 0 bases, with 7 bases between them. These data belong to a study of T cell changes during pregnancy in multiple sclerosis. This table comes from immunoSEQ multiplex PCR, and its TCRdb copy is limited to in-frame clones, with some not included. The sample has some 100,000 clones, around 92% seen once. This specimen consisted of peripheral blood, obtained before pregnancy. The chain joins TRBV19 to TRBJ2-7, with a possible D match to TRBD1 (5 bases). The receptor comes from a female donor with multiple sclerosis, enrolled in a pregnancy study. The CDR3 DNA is TGTGCCAGTAGTATAGCGCAGGGCTCCTACGAGCAGTACTTC. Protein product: CASSIAQGSYEQYF.